In its sample, the clone carrying this TCR beta chain was seen once. This sample was included in a study of T cell changes during pregnancy in multiple sclerosis. The protocol was immunoSEQ multiplex PCR, while the TCRdb copy is restricted to in-frame clones and leaves out a portion. The table lists about 68,000 clones, 90% of them singletons. From germline, CDR1 is LNHDA and CDR2 SQIVND (reference sequence). J gave up 3 bases and V 4 bases, and 1 base lay outside the gene matches. The CDR3 is 13 residues long. The material sequenced was peripheral blood, taken in the third trimester of pregnancy. This chain uses TRBV19 with TRBJ2-7, with 9 nucleotides matching TRBD1. The sequence came from a female donor with multiple sclerosis, enrolled in a pregnancy study. This chain's CDR3 is CASSRDRDYEQYF. The CDR3 coding sequence is TGTGCCAGTAGTAGGGACAGGGACTACGAGCAGTACTTC.